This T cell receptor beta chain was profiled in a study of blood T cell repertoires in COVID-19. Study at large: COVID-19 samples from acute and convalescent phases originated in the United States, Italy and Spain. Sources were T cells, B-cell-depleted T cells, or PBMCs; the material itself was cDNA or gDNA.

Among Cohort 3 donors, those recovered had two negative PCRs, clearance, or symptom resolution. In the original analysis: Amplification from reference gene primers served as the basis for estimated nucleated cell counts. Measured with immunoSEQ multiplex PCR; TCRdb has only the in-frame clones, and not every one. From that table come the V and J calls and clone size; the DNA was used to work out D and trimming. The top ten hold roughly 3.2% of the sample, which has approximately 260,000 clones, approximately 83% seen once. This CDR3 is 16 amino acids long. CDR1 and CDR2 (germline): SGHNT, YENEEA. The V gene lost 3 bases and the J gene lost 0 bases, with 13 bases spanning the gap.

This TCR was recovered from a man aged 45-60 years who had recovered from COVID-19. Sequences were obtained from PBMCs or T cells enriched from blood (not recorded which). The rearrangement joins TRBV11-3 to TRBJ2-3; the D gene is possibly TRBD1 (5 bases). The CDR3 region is CASSFAIQESTDTQYF. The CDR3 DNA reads TGTGCCAGCAGCTTCGCCATACAGGAGAGCACAGATACGCAGTATTTT.